One and the same sample provided the 8 T cell receptor beta chains below, sequenced in a study of a mutant IDH1 vaccine in newly diagnosed glioma (dated by TCRdb to 2020 to 2023). The time point label here, explained by the study, means: week 35, safety follow-up. Each vaccine dose was 300 ug of a 20-mer mutant IDH1 peptide in Montanide, given subcutaneously with topical imiquimod. Library construction relied on the immunoSEQ multiplex PCR assay. Drawn from immuneACCESS, this table holds only the in-frame rearrangements with V and J called that TCRdb kept. Clones are partly lost; checked studies trace under half to an unresolved V gene and leave the rest unexplained. For this sample the table gives 40,000 to 45,000 clones, of which 81% were detected only once. 4.5% to 5.5% of the sample belongs to the ten largest clones. These receptors lack a known antigen. The sequencing here drew on PBMCs, taken from a glioma patient whose treatment included an IDH1 peptide vaccine. The source is a woman in her thirties or forties with glioma. Some clones in this sample may be carry-over from other donors' samples.

The CDR3 reads CASSVGEGGGETQYF. CDR3 nucleotides: TGTGCCAGCAGCGTGGGGGAAGGGGGGGGAGAGACCCAGTACTTC. The chain recombines TRBV9 with TRBJ2-5, with D possibly matching TRBD2 (7 bases). Trimming stripped 2 bases from V and 4 bases from J, with 15 bases between. Germline V gives CDR1 SGDLS, CDR2 YYNGEE. The length of the CDR3 is 15 residues.

V usage is TRBV7-3 and J usage is TRBJ2-1; 7 bases line up with TRBD1. This CDR3 region has 15 residues. Trimming at V came to 5 bases and at J to 0 bases, leaving 4 bases not matched to a gene. CDR1 and CDR2 (germline): SGHTA, FQGTGA. The DNA for the CDR3 is TGTGCCAGCAGCCCCCGGGACAGCTCCTACAATGAGCAGTTCTTC. This codes for CASSPRDSSYNEQFF.

The rearrangement uses TRBV27 and TRBJ1-2, with a tentative D call TRBD1 (6 bases). Trimming pared 5 bases from V and 8 bases from J, leaving 12 bases between. The CDR3 extends over 12 amino acids. CDR1 is MNHEY, CDR2 SMNVEV, per germline (reference sequence). The CDR3 loop is CASSPQGWGYTF. CDR3 bases: TGTGCCAGCAGTCCACAGGGCTGGGGCTACACCTTC.

The rearrangement uses TRBV18 and TRBJ1-5; D gene ambiguous. CDR1 KGHSH and CDR2 LQKENI come from the germline V gene. The CDR3 runs to 14 residues. V lost 0 bases and J 5 bases, leaving 8 bases between the germline ends. In DNA form, the CDR3 reads TGTGCCAGCTCACCACCGACCCGCGATCAGCCCCAGCATTTT. Translated, it gives CASSPPTRDQPQHF.

This chain connects TRBV19 to TRBJ2-5; D is undetermined. Germline CDR1 reads LNHDA; CDR2 reads SQIVND (reference sequence). The ends were cut back, 5 bases at V and 5 bases at J, with 15 bases in the middle. The CDR3 has 14 residues. CDR3 loop: CASSARSLEETQYF. In DNA form, the CDR3 reads TGTGCCAGTAGTGCACGATCCCTCGAGGAGACCCAGTACTTC.

This chain uses TRBV7-9 with TRBJ2-5, with D possibly TRBD2 on 5 matching bases. Germline CDR1 reads SEHNR; CDR2 reads FQNEAQ (reference sequence). V was pared by 3 bases and J by 4 bases, with 6 bases between. The CDR3 is made up of 12 amino acids. CDR3 in amino acids: CASSLGAETQYF. As DNA, the CDR3 is TGTGCCAGCAGCTTGGGAGCAGAGACCCAGTACTTC.

The V call is TRBV6-5, the J call TRBJ2-1; no clear D. This CDR3 is built from 13 residues. The V and J ends lost 5 bases and 9 bases respectively, with 14 bases between them. Germline CDR1 and CDR2: MNHEY and SVGAGI. The CDR3 spells CASSLRRVGEQFF. The CDR3 region has the DNA TGTGCCAGCAGTCTACGCCGCGTGGGTGAGCAGTTCTTC.

By share of the sample, this clone is medium-sized. The V call is TRBV27, the J call TRBJ2-7, with D perhaps TRBD1 or TRBD2 (6 bases each). The CDR3 loop spans 15 amino acids. Trimming left V 9 bases short and J 3 bases short, with 21 bases between. In germline, CDR1 is MNHEY, CDR2 SMNVEV (reference sequence). DNA for the CDR3: TGTGCCAGTCGTGGGCTTGGAGGGGGACACTACGAGCAGTACTTC. It encodes CASRGLGGGHYEQYF.